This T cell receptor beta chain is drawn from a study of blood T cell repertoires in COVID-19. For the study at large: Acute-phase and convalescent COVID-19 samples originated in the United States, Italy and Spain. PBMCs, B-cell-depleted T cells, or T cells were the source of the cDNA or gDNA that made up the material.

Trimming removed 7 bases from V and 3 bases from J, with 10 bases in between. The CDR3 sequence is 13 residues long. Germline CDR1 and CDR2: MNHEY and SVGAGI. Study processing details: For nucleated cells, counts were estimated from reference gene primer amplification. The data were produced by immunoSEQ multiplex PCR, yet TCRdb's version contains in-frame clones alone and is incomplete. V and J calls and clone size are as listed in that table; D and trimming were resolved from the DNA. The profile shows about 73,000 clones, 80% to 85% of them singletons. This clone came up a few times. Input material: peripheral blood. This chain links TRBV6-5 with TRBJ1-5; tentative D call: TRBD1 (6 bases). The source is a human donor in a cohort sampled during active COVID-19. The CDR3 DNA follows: TGTGCCAGCACGGGGGGGGCCAATCAGCCCCAGCATTTT. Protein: CASTGGANQPQHF.